A selection of T cell receptor beta chains follows, all from one sample in a study of T cell repertoires in cytomegalovirus infection. TCRdb re-derived calls from the reads in MiXCR, one entry per CDR3 protein. Among roughly 100,000 distinct CDR3 sequences, about 17% were seen once, and the ten largest hold roughly 8%. Sequenced input: PBMCs. These receptors were taken from a human donor in good health (CMV status not recorded). Some clones in this sample may be carry-over from other donors' samples. CDR3s include the opening cysteine and the closing phenylalanine or tryptophan. D genes are given only for firm matches. A row's size may be missing; if present it is once, few, many or a size class.

abundance	j_gene	d_gene	v_gene	CDR3aa	CDR3nt
few	TRBJ2-1	TRBD2	TRBV4-2	CASSPRDSGGPGEQFF	TGTGCCAGCAGCCCGCGGGATAGCGGGGGGCCGGGAGAGCAGTTCTTC
few	TRBJ2-1	NA	TRBV29-1	CSVEPQSSYNEQFF	TGCAGCGTTGAGCCCCAAAGCTCCTACAATGAGCAGTTCTTC
few	TRBJ1-1	NA	TRBV7-3	CASSFPTVEAFF	TGTGCCAGCAGCTTCCCGACAGTAGAAGCTTTCTTT
many	TRBJ2-2	NA	TRBV5-1	CASREGPSNTGELFF	TGCGCCAGCAGGGAAGGGCCTTCGAACACCGGGGAGCTGTTTTTT
many	TRBJ1-6	NA	TRBV7-3	CASSLRQDNSPLHF	TGTGCCAGCAGCTTACGGCAGGATAATTCACCCCTCCACTTT
many	TRBJ1-6	TRBD1	TRBV7-2	CASSSIRGLPLHF	TGTGCCAGCAGCTCAATCAGGGGGCTACCCCTCCACTTT
NA	TRBJ1-3	NA	TRBV19	CASSTGLISGNTIYF	TGTGCCAGTAGTACAGGACTGATCTCTGGAAACACCATATATTTT
NA	TRBJ2-6	TRBD1	TRBV3-1	CASSHLRDRAAGANVLTF	TGTGCCAGCAGCCACCTACGGGACAGGGCTGCCGGGGCCAACGTCCTGACTTTC
many	TRBJ2-5	NA	TRBV7-2	CASSPRALETQYF	TGTGCCAGCAGCCCAAGGGCGCTCGAGACCCAGTACTTC
NA	TRBJ2-1	NA	TRBV28	CASSSEGGATVNEQFF	TGTGCCAGCAGTTCTGAAGGGGGGGCCACGGTGAATGAGCAGTTCTTC
NA	TRBJ2-1	TRBD2	TRBV23-1	CASSKLAGHNEQFF	TGCGCCAGCAGTAAACTAGCGGGGCACAATGAGCAGTTCTTC
many	TRBJ2-5	NA	TRBV7-8	CASSLPQETQYF	TGTGCCAGCAGCTTACCCCAAGAGACCCAGTACTTC
NA	TRBJ2-5	TRBD1	TRBV6-1	CSNSLRDRGRETQYF	TGTAGCAACAGCCTCCGGGACAGGGGGCGAGAGACCCAGTACTTC
NA	TRBJ2-7	NA	TRBV19	CASSIFAGAELYEQYF	TGTGCCAGTAGTATATTCGCCGGGGCAGAACTCTACGAGCAGTACTTC
many	TRBJ1-2	TRBD1	TRBV7-8	CASSPDRAWGYGYTF	TGTGCCAGCAGCCCAGACAGGGCATGGGGCTATGGCTACACCTTC
many	TRBJ1-5	TRBD1	TRBV28	CASTTGTANQPQHF	TGTGCCAGCACCACCGGGACAGCCAATCAGCCCCAGCATTTT
many	TRBJ1-2	NA	TRBV7-2	CASSPEGAYGYTF	TGTGCCAGCAGCCCGGAAGGAGCTTATGGCTACACCTTC
many	TRBJ1-5	NA	TRBV12-3/TRBV12-4	CASRPASSNQPQHF	TGTGCCAGCAGGCCAGCCAGTAGCAATCAGCCCCAGCATTTT
NA	TRBJ2-7	NA	TRBV6-1	CASSAGNYEQYF	TGTGCCAGCAGTGCTGGGAACTACGAGCAGTACTTC
few	TRBJ1-1	TRBD1	TRBV29-1	CSVEGQGITEAFF	TGCAGCGTTGAGGGACAGGGCATAACTGAAGCTTTCTTT
many	TRBJ2-1	NA	TRBV11-2	CASSFTSISSYNEQFF	TGTGCCAGCAGCTTTACCAGCATTAGCTCCTACAATGAGCAGTTCTTC
many	TRBJ1-4	NA	TRBV27	CASSPPPGTTNEKLFF	TGTGCCAGCAGTCCACCGCCCGGAACAACTAATGAAAAACTGTTTTTT
many	TRBJ2-3	NA	TRBV7-2	CASSPGRADILLVDTQYF	TGTGCCAGCAGCCCCGGAAGGGCGGATATACTCCTCGTAGATACGCAGTATTTT
NA	TRBJ2-7	NA	TRBV6-2/TRBV6-3	CASSDDRKQYEQYF	TGTGCCAGCAGTGACGACAGAAAACAATACGAGCAGTACTTC
many	TRBJ2-7	TRBD2	TRBV7-2	CASSLEPGGAYEQYF	TGTGCCAGCAGCTTAGAACCGGGGGGGGCCTACGAGCAGTACTTC
many	TRBJ2-7	NA	TRBV7-8	CASSLASDGIEQYF	TGTGCCAGCAGCTTAGCTTCCGACGGAATAGAACAGTACTTC
NA	TRBJ2-3	NA	TRBV5-4	CASSQMGRGNADTQYF	TGTGCCAGCAGCCAGATGGGCAGGGGCAATGCAGATACGCAGTATTTT
NA	TRBJ1-5	NA	TRBV28	CASTMAGVDDQPQHF	TGTGCCAGCACTATGGCAGGGGTGGACGATCAGCCCCAGCATTTT
few	TRBJ1-1	NA	TRBV18	CASSPPGGLEAFF	TGTGCCAGCTCACCTCCAGGTGGGTTGGAAGCTTTCTTT
NA	TRBJ2-2	NA	TRBV30	CACIDGYTGELFF	TGTGCCTGTATTGACGGGTACACCGGGGAGCTGTTTTTT
many	TRBJ1-5	NA	TRBV7-2	CASSLKMGAHPQHF	TGTGCCAGCAGCTTAAAAATGGGGGCCCATCCCCAGCATTTT
NA	TRBJ2-1	NA	TRBV14	CASSLWGSSYNEQFF	TGTGCCAGCAGCCTCTGGGGGAGCTCCTACAATGAGCAGTTCTTC
many	TRBJ1-1	TRBD1	TRBV2	CASRKSDRGGTEAFF	TGTGCCAGCAGGAAGTCCGACAGGGGAGGCACTGAAGCTTTCTTT
NA	TRBJ1-1	NA	TRBV20-1	CSARKGGYTEAFF	TGCAGTGCTAGAAAGGGAGGGTACACTGAAGCTTTCTTT
many	TRBJ2-3	TRBD2	TRBV7-3	CASSLTPWGLAGVTDTQYF	TGTGCCAGCAGCTTAACCCCCTGGGGGCTAGCGGGGGTCACAGATACGCAGTATTTT
NA	TRBJ1-2	TRBD1	TRBV7-2	CASSSRQGQPYGYTF	TGTGCCAGCAGCTCCAGACAGGGCCAGCCCTATGGCTACACCTTC
few	TRBJ1-5	NA	TRBV5-1	CASSSRPNQPQHF	TGCGCCAGCAGCTCGCGACCGAATCAGCCCCAGCATTTT
NA	TRBJ2-7	TRBD1	TRBV6-2/TRBV6-3	CASSKQTGTVTYEQYF	TGTGCCAGCAGTAAGCAAACCGGGACAGTTACCTACGAGCAGTACTTC
few	TRBJ1-1	NA	TRBV7-9	CATTDGGYMNTEAFF	TGTGCCACTACTGACGGCGGGTACATGAACACTGAAGCTTTCTTT
NA	TRBJ1-6	NA	TRBV5-1	CASSSTRGPWALHF	TGCGCCAGCAGCTCGACCCGGGGGCCCTGGGCCCTCCACTTT
NA	TRBJ1-2	TRBD1	TRBV20-1	CSARGRGSRGYGYTF	TGCAGTGCTAGGGGCAGGGGGTCCAGGGGGTATGGCTACACCTTC
few	TRBJ2-2	NA	TRBV9	CASSTGANTGELFF	TGTGCCAGCAGTACAGGAGCGAACACCGGGGAGCTGTTTTTT
many	TRBJ2-7	TRBD2	TRBV28	CASRRTSGYEQYF	TGTGCCAGCAGGCGGACTAGCGGTTACGAGCAGTACTTC
many	TRBJ2-1	TRBD2	TRBV7-3	CASSFSGGAGEQFF	TGTGCCAGCAGTTTTAGCGGGGGGGCCGGGGAGCAGTTCTTC
NA	TRBJ1-4	NA	TRBV20-1	CSARASTNEKLFF	TGCAGTGCTAGAGCCTCAACTAATGAAAAACTGTTTTTT
NA	TRBJ1-6	NA	TRBV7-9	CASSLSAAGGNSPLHF	TGTGCCAGCAGCTTATCGGCGGCAGGTGGTAATTCACCCCTCCACTTT
few	TRBJ2-7	NA	TRBV6-1	CASSVTGTSGEQYF	TGTGCCAGCAGTGTAACAGGGACCTCGGGCGAGCAGTACTTC
NA	TRBJ1-1	NA	TRBV4-2	CASSRLMNTEAFF	TGTGCCAGCAGCCGCCTCATGAACACTGAAGCTTTCTTT
many	TRBJ1-1	TRBD1	TRBV7-2	CASSFRGTANTEAFF	TGTGCCAGCAGCTTTCGTGGGACAGCGAACACTGAAGCTTTCTTT
many	TRBJ1-2	NA	TRBV7-2	CASSQRGTAANYGYTF	TGTGCCAGCAGCCAACGAGGGACGGCAGCTAACTATGGCTACACCTTC
NA	TRBJ2-3	TRBD2	TRBV7-6	CASSPRLAGTDTQYF	TGTGCCAGCAGCCCCCGACTAGCGGGCACAGATACGCAGTATTTT
NA	TRBJ1-4	TRBD1	TRBV6-5	CASRRGPSNEKLFF	TGTGCCAGCAGGAGGGGGCCTTCTAATGAAAAACTGTTTTTT
NA	TRBJ1-2	NA	TRBV6-8	CASSARTGYGYTF	TGTGCCAGCAGCGCCAGGACGGGCTATGGCTACACCTTC
many	TRBJ1-6	TRBD1	TRBV7-2	CASSPRQGGTNSPLHF	TGTGCCAGCAGCCCCCGACAGGGAGGAACGAACTCACCCCTCCACTTT
once	TRBJ1-5	NA	TRBV28	CASTDDRNPYQPQHF	TGTGCCAGCACTGATGACAGGAACCCCTATCAGCCCCAGCATTTT
NA	TRBJ1-5	TRBD1	TRBV15	CATSRDRGRIQPQHF	TGTGCCACCAGCAGGGACAGGGGGCGAATTCAGCCCCAGCATTTT
few	TRBJ1-2	NA	TRBV4-1	CASSQAFLYGYTF	TGCGCCAGCAGCCAAGCCTTCCTCTATGGCTACACCTTC
NA	TRBJ2-5	TRBD1	TRBV2	CATHRDRDFQETQYF	TGTGCCACTCACCGGGACAGGGATTTTCAAGAGACCCAGTACTTC
many	TRBJ2-1	NA	TRBV7-2	CASSADYSSYSEQFF	TGTGCCAGCAGCGCCGACTATTCCTCCTACAGTGAGCAGTTCTTC
NA	TRBJ2-1	NA	TRBV7-9	CASSPKVRVGNEQFF	TGTGCCAGCAGCCCAAAGGTCAGGGTGGGGAATGAGCAGTTCTTC